The present TCR beta chain was sequenced within a study of blood T cell repertoires in COVID-19. Across the whole study: The United States, Italy and Spain supplied acute and convalescent COVID-19 samples. T cells, B-cell-depleted T cells, or PBMCs provided the cDNA or gDNA that served as material.

CDR3 length equals 15 residues. The germline V gene encodes CDR1 MDHEN and CDR2 SYDVKM. The J segment lost 5 bases and the V segment lost 4 bases, leaving 6 bases of the junction unmatched. Seattle patients were enrolled during active infection and followed longitudinally. In the original workflow: Amplification of reference gene primers was used by the study to estimate nucleated cell counts. Produced via immunoSEQ multiplex PCR; TCRdb's table is partial and in-frame only. V and J calls and clone size come straight from that table; D and trimming were deduced from the DNA. The sample holds more than 85,000 clones, 80% to 90% seen once.

The specimen was peripheral blood. The TCR comes from a man in his fifties or sixties with COVID-19, enrolled during active disease. This chain joins TRBV28 and TRBJ1-1; 11 nucleotides agree with TRBD1. The DNA for the CDR3 is TGTGCCAGCAGTTCCGGACAGGGGGCCTGGACTGAAGCTTTCTTT. This translates into CASSSGQGAWTEAFF.